Included here is one T cell receptor beta chain sequence, with context. Its antigen is unidentified. The sample is drawn from a study of T cell clonotyping in hematopoietic cell transplantation. V was trimmed by 1 base and J by 6 bases, leaving 13 bases between them. The CDR3 contains 15 residues. Germline lookup yields CDR1 LNHDA and CDR2 SQIVND (reference sequence). Study-level points and caveats: Pathologically expanded recipient clonotypes increased progressively from day 30 to day 180 as diversity fell.

The repertoire was sequenced with immunoSEQ multiplex PCR; TCRdb's copy has only in-frame clones and lacks some. The sample has nearly 70,000 clones; about 93% are singletons. Sequenced: peripheral blood mononuclear cells. This rearrangement joins TRBV19 to TRBJ1-5; D is perhaps TRBD1 (6 bases). The receptor comes from a man in his fifties in good health. Some clones in this sample may be carry-over from other donors' samples. The CDR3 protein is CASSIGGGRGQPQHF. The CDR3 DNA is TGTGCCAGTAGTATAGGAGGGGGTAGGGGTCAGCCCCAGCATTTT.